A selection of T cell receptor beta chains follows, all from one sample in a study of blood T cell repertoires in COVID-19. TCRdb keeps only in-frame clones here, not all; method: immunoSEQ multiplex PCR. The table lists 95,000 to 150,000 clones, 88% of them singletons, with less than 2% in the top ten. Source material: peripheral blood. The source of these receptors is a human donor in a cohort sampled during active COVID-19. CDR3s include the opening cysteine and the closing phenylalanine or tryptophan. The order of the fields is V gene, J gene, D gene, CDR3 protein. A D gene is named only where the DNA matches it firmly.

TRBV5-1	TRBJ2-5	TRBD1	CASSSRQGGHQETQYF
TRBV5-4	TRBJ2-5	-	CASSLGRAPTQETQYF
TRBV3-1/TRBV3-2	TRBJ1-5	-	CASSQGGTQPQHF
TRBV19	TRBJ2-7	-	CASSARGGDYEQYF
TRBV21-1	TRBJ2-7	-	CASSNRVIGAYEQYF
TRBV3-1/TRBV3-2	TRBJ2-7	TRBD2	CASSQDVGGGLSYEQYF
TRBV9	TRBJ1-1	-	CASSILLGLPDTEAFF
TRBV7-9	TRBJ1-2	-	CASSPDSNYGYTF
TRBV7-9	TRBJ2-1	-	CASSLTAVDEQFF
TRBV6-5	TRBJ2-5	-	CASGTRTETQYF
TRBV5-1	TRBJ2-3	-	CASSLPSGNTDTQYF
TRBV7-3	TRBJ2-4	TRBD1	CASSPNQGENIQYF
TRBV7-2	TRBJ1-3	TRBD1	CASSSIQGSGNTIYF
TRBV5-5	TRBJ2-1	TRBD2	CASSEGRSGRASDEQFF
TRBV5-1	TRBJ2-7	TRBD2	CASSLGPRAGEVEQYF
TRBV9	TRBJ2-7	-	CASTLGGQGEQYF
TRBV5-1	TRBJ1-1	-	CASSLRQDTEAFF
TRBV5-4	TRBJ2-3	TRBD2	CASSLASGRPYTDTQYF
TRBV10-2	TRBJ1-2	-	CASSPPTANYGYTF
TRBV7-2	TRBJ1-6	-	CASSLVQGNSPLHF
TRBV2	TRBJ1-6	-	CASSDYQNSPLHF
TRBV3-1/TRBV3-2	TRBJ2-7	TRBD1	CASSLTGAGSSSYEQYF
TRBV28	TRBJ1-3	-	CASSRPGRDTIYF
TRBV5-6	TRBJ1-1	-	CASSLVRRGLTEAFF
TRBV6-6	TRBJ1-4	TRBD1	CASSFTGAPLFF
TRBV5-1	TRBJ2-1	TRBD2	CASSLGGTSGGNEQFF
TRBV30	TRBJ1-1	-	CAWSVERGTEAFF
TRBV6-5	TRBJ1-1	-	CAIREALNTEAFF
TRBV12-3/TRBV12-4	TRBJ2-1	-	CASSWTRDEQFF
TRBV6-6	TRBJ2-7	TRBD1	CASSLNRGSSYEQYF
TRBV28	TRBJ2-6	TRBD1	CASSFPPGQGHSGANVLTF
TRBV3-1/TRBV3-2	TRBJ2-5	-	CASSLRGGEGETQYF
TRBV12-5	TRBJ2-5	TRBD2	CASGKGLAGTETQYF
TRBV4-1	TRBJ2-5	-	CASGGETQYF
TRBV29-1	TRBJ2-1	TRBD2	CSVRFGSSGSVGEQFF
TRBV5-6	TRBJ2-4	-	CASSLYREIQYF
TRBV2	TRBJ2-5	TRBD2	CASSAGTKETQYF